The TCR beta chain described here comes from a study of cytotoxic CD8 clonotypes in ibrutinib-treated CLL. Study-level background: Mean productive templates were about 260,000; mean productive rearrangements were roughly 90,000.

This CDR3 is built from 14 residues. Germline CDR1 reads MDHEN; CDR2 reads SYDVKM. Trimming took off 3 bases at V and 4 bases at J, with 12 bases between the two ends. Method: immunoSEQ multiplex PCR; TCRdb's copy keeps in-frame clones and lacks some. The sample carries more than 70,000 clones, around 75% recorded once. The source of this sequence is a human donor with chronic lymphocytic leukemia. The material sequenced was PBMCs, taken after 12 months of ibrutinib treatment. The chain recombines TRBV28 with TRBJ1-2, with D possibly being TRBD1 (5 bases). The CDR3: CASSLSAGTYGYTF. The CDR3 nucleotides are TGTGCCAGCAGTTTGTCTGCAGGGACCTATGGCTACACCTTC.